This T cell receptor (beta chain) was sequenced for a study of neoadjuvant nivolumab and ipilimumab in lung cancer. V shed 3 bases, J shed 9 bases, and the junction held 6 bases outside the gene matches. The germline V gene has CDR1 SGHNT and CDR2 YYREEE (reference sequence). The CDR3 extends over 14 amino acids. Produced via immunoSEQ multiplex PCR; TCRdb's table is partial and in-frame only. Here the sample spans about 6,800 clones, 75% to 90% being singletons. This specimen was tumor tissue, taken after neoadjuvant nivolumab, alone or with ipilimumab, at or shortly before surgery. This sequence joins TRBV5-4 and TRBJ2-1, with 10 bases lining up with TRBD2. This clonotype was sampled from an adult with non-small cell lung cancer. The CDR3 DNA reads TGTGCCAGCAGCTCCAGCGGGGGGGCGGGTGAGCAGTTCTTC. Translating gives CASSSSGGAGEQFF.